What follows is one T cell receptor (beta chain) and its context. Germline loops: CDR1 SQVTM, CDR2 ANQGSEA. The CDR3 is 12 amino acids. The sample originates from a study of cytomegalovirus exposure and HLA in healthy donors. PCR amplification relied on 60 Vbeta primers (plus 13 Jbeta primers). TCRdb's table, derived via immunoSEQ multiplex PCR, lists solely in-frame clones and lacks some. The sample shows some 130,000 clones, around three quarters of them seen only once. The sample taken for sequencing was PBMCs. The sequence was collected from a young man in good health. The rearrangement uses TRBV29-1 and TRBJ2-1; 8 bases are shared with TRBD2. For the CDR3, the DNA is TGCGCCGCTTCGGGGGGGTCAAATGAGCAGTTCTTC. Protein sequence: CAASGGSNEQFF.